This T cell receptor beta chain was documented in a study of OX40 agonist ivuxolimab in advanced cancers. Study summary: At 0.01 to 10 mg/kg, ivuxolimab was administered intravenously to patients every 2 weeks.

Repertoires were generated with immunoSEQ multiplex PCR, while TCRdb's copy carries only in-frame clones and drops some. The sample contains roughly 71,000 clones, roughly 81% of which appear only once. Sequencing was performed on CD4+ or CD8+ T cells sorted from blood, taken in a trial of the OX40 agonist ivuxolimab. The TCR sequence derives from an adult with an advanced solid tumor such as melanoma, head and neck, liver or kidney cancer.

The CDR3 spells CASSSASAAADEAFF. The CDR3 bases are TGTGCCAGTAGCTCGGCCTCGGCAGCGGCAGATGAAGCTTTCTTT. This chain uses TRBV19 with TRBJ1-1; D remains ambiguous. Trimming left V 6 bases short and J 7 bases short, with 21 bases between. Germline CDR1 reads LNHDA; CDR2 reads SQIVND (reference sequence). This CDR3 has 15 amino acids.